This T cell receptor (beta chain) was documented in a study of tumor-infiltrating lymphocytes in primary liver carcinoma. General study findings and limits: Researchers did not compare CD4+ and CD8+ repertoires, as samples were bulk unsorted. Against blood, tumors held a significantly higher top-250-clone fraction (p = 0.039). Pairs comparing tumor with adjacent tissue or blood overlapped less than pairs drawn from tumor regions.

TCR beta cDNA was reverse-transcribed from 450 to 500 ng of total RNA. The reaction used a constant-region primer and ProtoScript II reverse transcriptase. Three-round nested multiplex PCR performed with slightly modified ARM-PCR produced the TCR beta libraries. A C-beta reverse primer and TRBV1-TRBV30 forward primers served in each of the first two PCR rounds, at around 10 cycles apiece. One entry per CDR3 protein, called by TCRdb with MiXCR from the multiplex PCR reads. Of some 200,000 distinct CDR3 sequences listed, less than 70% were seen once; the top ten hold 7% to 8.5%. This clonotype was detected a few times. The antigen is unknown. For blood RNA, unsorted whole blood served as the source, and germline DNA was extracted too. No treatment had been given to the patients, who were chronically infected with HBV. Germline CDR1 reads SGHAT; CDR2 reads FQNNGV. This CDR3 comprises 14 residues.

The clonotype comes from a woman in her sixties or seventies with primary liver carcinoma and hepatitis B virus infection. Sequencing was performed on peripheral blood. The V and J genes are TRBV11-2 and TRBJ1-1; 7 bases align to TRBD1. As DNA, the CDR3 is TGTGCTAGTAGTTCCAGGACAGGGAACACTGAAGCTTTCTTT. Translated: CASSSRTGNTEAFF.